The clone carrying this T cell receptor beta chain was recorded a few times. Its matching antigen is unknown. The record originates from a study of T-cell memory formation after mild COVID-19. Broader study findings: Researchers found some responding clones in pre-infection memory, a sign that cross-reactive memory joined. Mainly CM and EM harbored the contracting CD4+ clones; mainly EMRA harbored the CD8+ ones.

V dropped 4 bases and J dropped 2; count of bases not matched to a gene: 3. The CDR3 contains 15 residues. Germline-derived CDR1 and CDR2 are MDHEN and SYDVKM. cDNA libraries for TCR alpha and TCR beta, carrying sample barcodes and UMIs, came from 5'RACE with constant-segment primers. In TCRdb, the 5' RACE reads were re-called with MiXCR into one record per CDR3 protein. The table has hundreds of thousands of distinct CDR3 sequences, around 17% seen once. The specimen sequenced was PBMCs or a T cell subset sorted from them (not recorded which). The receptor was derived from a young man who had mild COVID-19 (a few samples of this study predate the infection). Cell type and time point are not known. The chain has TRBV28 and TRBJ2-3, with 10 nucleotides matching TRBD2. CDR3 in DNA: TGTGCCAGCAGTTCGCTAGCGGGGGTCACAGATACGCAGTATTTT. This sequence encodes CASSSLAGVTDTQYF.